This passage covers 20 T cell receptor beta chains from one sample sequenced in a study of blood T cell repertoires in COVID-19 (dated by TCRdb to about 2020). The method was the immunoSEQ multiplex PCR assay. TCRdb holds this immuneACCESS table with in-frame rearrangements only. Some clones are missing; in checked studies, unresolved V genes explain under half, and the rest has no known cause. This sample lists a few hundred thousand clones; roughly 86% were detected once. Of the sample, over 2% is held by the ten largest clones. Specimen: peripheral blood. These receptors all come from a woman aged 50 to 65 with acute or convalescent COVID-19.

As for this clone: Other DNA sequences of this sample code for an identical CDR3. The rearrangement uses TRBV28 and TRBJ1-2; TRBD1 might be the D (5 bases). This CDR3 is built from 13 residues. CDR1 is MDHEN and CDR2 is SYDVKM in the germline V gene. V lost 5 bases to trimming and J lost 3 bases, with 10 bases between them. This CDR3 reads CASSLGGDYGYTF. The CDR3 DNA reads as TGTGCCAGCAGTCTCGGGGGGGACTATGGCTACACCTTC.

The chain links TRBV5-4 to TRBJ2-7; TRBD2 might be the D (5 bases). The germline V gene has CDR1 SGHNT and CDR2 YYREEE (reference sequence). The CDR3 has 12 residues. With 1 base removed from V and 3 bases from J, the gap between germline ends came to 5 bases. CDR3 nucleotides: TGTGCCAGCAGCTTGCGGGACTACGAGCAGTACTTC. Protein: CASSLRDYEQYF.

The chain uses TRBV19 and TRBJ1-2, with D unclear. The CDR3 contains 15 residues. V lost 3 bases and J 1 base, leaving 12 bases between the germline ends. CDR1 is LNHDA, CDR2 SQIVND, per germline (reference sequence). The CDR3: CASSIRREINYGYTF. DNA for the CDR3: TGTGCCAGTAGTATTCGGAGGGAAATTAACTATGGCTACACCTTC.

A single count supports this clone. The rearrangement links TRBV4-1 to TRBJ2-7, with D possibly matching TRBD1 (5 bases). Germline V gene sequence: CDR1 MGHRA, CDR2 YSYEKL. Trimming took off 0 bases at V and 2 bases at J, with 14 bases between the two ends. The CDR3 is made up of 16 amino acids. The CDR3: CASSQEASGPPYEQYF. The DNA for the CDR3 is TGCGCCAGCAGCCAAGAGGCCTCAGGGCCTCCCTACGAGCAGTACTTC.

The chain joins TRBV10-3 to TRBJ2-3; 8 bases match TRBD2. Germline CDR1 is ENHRY and CDR2 is SYGVKD. V lost 2 bases to trimming and J lost 0 bases; unmatched junction nucleotides: 10. The CDR3 is 18 residues long. CDR3: CAISEPTTSGASTDTQYF. CDR3 nucleotides: TGTGCCATCAGTGAGCCAACCACTAGCGGAGCGAGCACAGATACGCAGTATTTT.

The J gene is TRBJ1-1, the V gene TRBV30; 8 bases match TRBD1. CDR3 length equals 13 residues. V lost 2 bases to trimming and J lost 5 bases; unmatched junction nucleotides: 4. The germline V gene has CDR1 GTSNPN and CDR2 SVGIG (reference sequence). CDR3 amino acids: CAWSRQGSTEAFF. CDR3 bases: TGTGCCTGGAGTCGACAGGGGAGTACTGAAGCTTTCTTT.

This chain links TRBV7-9 with TRBJ1-4, with D perhaps matching TRBD1 (5 bases). Per germline, CDR1 SEHNR and CDR2 FQNEAQ (reference sequence). Trimming took off 2 bases at V and 1 base at J, with 8 bases between the two ends. The CDR3 runs 15 residues. The CDR3 DNA is TGTGCCAGCAGCTTAAACAGGCGAACTAATGAAAAACTGTTTTTT. It is translated as CASSLNRRTNEKLFF.

This rearrangement joins TRBV24-1 to TRBJ2-1; 7 bases are a match to TRBD1. The germline gives CDR1 KGHDR, CDR2 SFDVKD. Trimming took 2 bases from V and 5 from J; bases not matched to a gene: 5. The CDR3 is 15 residues long. CDR3 DNA: TGTGCCACCAGTGATTCGCGGACAGGAAACAATGAGCAGTTCTTC. Residues: CATSDSRTGNNEQFF.

V usage is TRBV15 and J usage is TRBJ1-1; D perhaps matches TRBD1 (6 bases). V lost 0 bases and J 0 bases, leaving 11 bases between the germline ends. CDR1 is LNHNV and CDR2 is YYDKDF in the germline V gene (reference sequence). The CDR3 length is 16 residues. CDR3 sequence: CATSRDPTGMNTEAFF. The CDR3 DNA follows: TGTGCCACCAGCAGAGATCCCACAGGGATGAACACTGAAGCTTTCTTT.

The chain is built from TRBV5-1 and TRBJ2-3; 9 bases match TRBD1. In germline, CDR1 is SGHRS, CDR2 YFSETQ. CDR3 length equals 15 residues. J was trimmed by 4 bases and V by 4 bases; bases with no gene match: 7. CDR3: CASSLDRGGPDTQYF. In nucleotides, the CDR3 is TGCGCCAGCAGCCTCGACAGGGGGGGACCAGATACGCAGTATTTT.

The rearrangement uses TRBV7-2 and TRBJ2-1; TRBD2 matches 14 bases. Germline CDR1 is SGHTA and CDR2 is FQGNSA. After removal of 5 bases from V and 6 bases from J, the junction contained 9 bases not matched to a gene. The CDR3 contains 17 residues. Here the CDR3 reads CASSQYAGLAGGNEQFF. CDR3 DNA sequence: TGTGCCAGCAGCCAATACGCCGGACTAGCGGGGGGCAATGAGCAGTTCTTC.

V usage is TRBV7-3 and J usage is TRBJ2-7; possible D gene TRBD1, 6 bases. This CDR3 spans 15 amino acids. The V end was cut by 4 bases, the J end by 4 bases, with 17 bases between. Germline assignment: CDR1 SGHTA and CDR2 FQGTGA. The CDR3 DNA sequence: TGTGCCAGCAGCTATAACGCCGGGACACCTTACGAGCAGTACTTC. It encodes CASSYNAGTPYEQYF. Full variable domain (missing parts from reference TRBV7-3 and TRBJ2-7): GAGVSQTPSNKVTEKGKYVELRCDPISGHTALYWYRQSLGQGPEFLIYFQGTGAADDSGLPNDRFFAVRPEGSVSTLKIQRTERGDSAVYLCASSYNAGTPYEQYFGPGTRLTVT.

The CDR3, as DNA: TGTGCCAGCAGCCCTGGACTAGCGGATAGCTCCTACAATGAGCAGTTCTTC. Encoded protein: CASSPGLADSSYNEQFF. V gene TRBV7-3 combines with J gene TRBJ2-1; 10 nucleotides match TRBD2. The V gene's germline CDR1 is SGHTA and CDR2 FQGTGA. This CDR3 region has 17 residues. Germline trimming cut 5 bases from V and 0 bases from J; bases unmatched to any gene: 7.

This chain's CDR3 is CASSLGLVSTDTQYF. Here the CDR3 DNA reads TGTGCCAGCAGCCTTGGACTAGTTAGCACAGATACGCAGTATTTT. The V and J genes are TRBV11-3 and TRBJ2-3, with 7 bases fitting TRBD2. Losses at the gene ends were 5 bases for V and 0 bases for J; bases not matched to a gene: 5. The germline CDR1 and CDR2 sequences are SGHNT and YENEEA. This CDR3 comprises 15 residues.

The chain has TRBV6-1 and TRBJ1-5, with D possibly TRBD1 on 6 matching bases. The CDR3 spans 16 residues. Trimming pared 1 base from V and 1 base from J, leaving 11 bases between. Germline CDR1 MNHNS, CDR2 SASEGT. CDR3 sequence: CASSEGGLWSNQPQHF. The CDR3 DNA reads TGTGCCAGCAGTGAAGGGGGGCTTTGGAGCAATCAGCCCCAGCATTTT.

This rearrangement joins TRBV28 to TRBJ1-5, with 10 bases lining up with TRBD1. Unmatched junction bases numbered 3, after V lost 4 bases and J lost 0 bases. CDR3 length: 16 residues. The germline gives CDR1 MDHEN, CDR2 SYDVKM. The CDR3 region has the DNA TGTGCCAGCAGTTCCCGGGACAGGGGTAGCAATCAGCCCCAGCATTTT. It is translated as CASSSRDRGSNQPQHF.

The chain uses TRBV9 and TRBJ2-7; 7 bases are shared with TRBD1. The junction had 6 bases not matched to a gene; V was cut back by 2 bases and J by 7 bases. Germline V gene data show CDR1 as SGDLS and CDR2 as YYNGEE. The CDR3 sequence is 13 residues long. In DNA form, the CDR3 reads TGTGCCAGCAGCGTGACAGGGTTAGGAGAGCAGTACTTC. It codes for CASSVTGLGEQYF.

This chain uses TRBV5-1 with TRBJ2-7; D is possibly TRBD1 (6 bases). V lost 2 bases and J 6 bases, leaving 18 bases between the germline ends. The germline V gene encodes CDR1 SGHRS and CDR2 YFSETQ. The CDR3 is 15 residues long. The CDR3 DNA follows: TGCGCCAGCAGCTTTGAACAGGGCCACCTAGTCGAGCAGTACTTC. Translation gives CASSFEQGHLVEQYF.

This clone has a handful of counts. This sequence joins TRBV6-1 and TRBJ2-2; TRBD1 might be the D (5 bases). Trimming removed 3 bases from V and 5 bases from J, with 10 bases in between. The germline V gene has CDR1 MNHNS and CDR2 SASEGT. The CDR3 spans 14 residues. The chain's CDR3 is CASSEGPTTGELFF. The CDR3 nucleotides read TGTGCCAGCAGTGAGGGGCCCACTACCGGGGAGCTGTTTTTT.

The chain is built from TRBV3-1 (or the pseudogene TRBV3-2) and TRBJ2-3; 12 bases map to TRBD2. The germline V gene has CDR1 LGHDT and CDR2 YNNKEL (reference sequence). The ends lost 0 bases at V and 3 bases at J; junction bases unmatched: 7. The CDR3 has 18 amino acids. CDR3: CASSQDWASGRGTDTQYF. In nucleotides, the CDR3 is TGTGCCAGCAGCCAAGATTGGGCTAGCGGGAGGGGGACAGATACGCAGTATTTT.